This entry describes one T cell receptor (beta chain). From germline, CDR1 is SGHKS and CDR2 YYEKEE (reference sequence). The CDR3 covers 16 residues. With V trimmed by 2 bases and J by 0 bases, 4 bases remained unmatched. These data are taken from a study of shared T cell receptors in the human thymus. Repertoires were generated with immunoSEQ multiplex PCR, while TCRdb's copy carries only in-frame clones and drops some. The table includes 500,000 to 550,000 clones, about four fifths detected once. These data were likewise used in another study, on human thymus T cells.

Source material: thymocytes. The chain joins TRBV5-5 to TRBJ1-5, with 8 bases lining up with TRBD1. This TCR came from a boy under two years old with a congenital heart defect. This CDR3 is CASSLRDRHSNQPQHF. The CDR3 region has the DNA TGTGCCAGCAGCTTACGGGACAGGCATAGCAATCAGCCCCAGCATTTT.